Listed below are T cell receptor beta chains from one sample, sequenced in a study of identical twins. TCRdb used MiXCR to reprocess the 5' RACE reads, holding one entry per CDR3 protein. The sample holds 690,000 or so distinct CDR3 sequences, approximately 9% seen once. The sample was also reused in another study, on yellow fever vaccine responses in identical twins.

Sequencing was performed on PBMCs. These receptors were taken from a woman aged 18-29 years in good health. Both conserved end residues are trimmed from each CDR3.

cdr3_aa	v_call
ASSVSGTLYNEQF	TRBV5-1
SVKYTGTQETQY	TRBV29-1
ASSQDRDRLNYGYT	TRBV4-3
ASSSVAGVGDADTQY	TRBV7-2
ASSWVPSDSEQF	TRBV12-3/TRBV12-4
ATTQGRGEVPEAF	TRBV3-1
ASSGSPPNEQF	TRBV7-2
ASSLRGGANVLT	TRBV3-1
ASSYEIRETQY	TRBV6-2/TRBV6-3
ASSHGSGGTYGETKNIQY	TRBV3-1
ASSLALPGELF	TRBV7-2
ASSLATTREDEQF	TRBV28
ASSFLSGNTLSF	TRBV7-9
ASSLLGTGYNEQF	TRBV27
ASSEAVSGELF	TRBV6-1
ASSPSGAFNNEQF	TRBV18
SAGSSQHNEQF	TRBV29-1
ASSRERSTTNEKLF	TRBV7-2
ASGLGQNTGELF	TRBV12-5
ASRGTGGNEQY	TRBV28
ATSDLTSGGTDTQY	TRBV24-1
ASSYGQGSTEAF	TRBV6-5
ASSFYGATSGSGETQY	TRBV28
ASSGAGTRGGDTQY	TRBV7-2
SAQVAGASSYNEQF	TRBV20-1
ATSRDGAGDYNEQF	TRBV15
ASSMLRGYEQY	TRBV6-1
ASSYSLGENQPQH	TRBV6-5
ASSYSQGGYETQY	TRBV6-5
ASSLIWLAGPTDTQY	TRBV5-7
AWSVRITDTQY	TRBV30
ASSLVPDSYNEQF	TRBV5-6
ASSETGILLAGSQDTQY	TRBV7-8
ASSPIGTVKETQY	TRBV14
ASSPGQSGTEAF	TRBV27
ASSQVFDEQF	TRBV3-1
ASSLALKDTQY	TRBV5-1
ASSPQLESYEQY	TRBV18
ASSAGSTDTQY	TRBV9
ATSDTKGYQPQH	TRBV24-1
SAGGDRGLQPQH	TRBV20-1
ASSYSGLGRGTYEQY	TRBV6-2/TRBV6-3
ASSPLRQPNTEAF	TRBV18
ASSLAGGSGNYEQY	TRBV7-2
AISRDKQHNEQF	TRBV10-3
SVQGRTLYEQY	TRBV20-1
ASSPSRDRGWKETQY	TRBV3-1
ASSTGFPGGETQY	TRBV5-1
AISPNGEDEQF	TRBV10-3
SVEDGDGVPSTEQY	TRBV29-1
ATDGTFSYNEQF	TRBV28
ASSFNGNSPLH	TRBV5-1